This T cell receptor beta chain is from a study of shared T cell receptors in the human thymus. Libraries were prepared by immunoSEQ multiplex PCR; TCRdb keeps only in-frame clonotypes and omits some of them. In the table there are about 660,000 clones, approximately 90% of which are singletons. Germline values: CDR1 LNHDA, CDR2 SQIVND (reference sequence). V lost 4 bases and J lost 4, with 16 bases in between. The CDR3 contains 15 residues. These data were likewise used in another study, on human thymus T cells. That publication notes: Resections removed during corrective heart surgery provided the thymus tissue used. Thymic and blood repertoires showed apparently biased V and J gene usage. Among unrelated individuals, related research reported thymic repertoires that overlapped highly.

The sequencing sample was made of thymocytes. The J gene is TRBJ1-1, the V gene TRBV19, with a tentative D call TRBD1 (6 bases). The clonotype comes from a boy under three years old with a congenital heart defect. CDR3 loop: CASSTTGWRSTEAFF. CDR3 coding DNA: TGTGCCAGTAGTACTACAGGGTGGCGGAGCACTGAAGCTTTCTTT.